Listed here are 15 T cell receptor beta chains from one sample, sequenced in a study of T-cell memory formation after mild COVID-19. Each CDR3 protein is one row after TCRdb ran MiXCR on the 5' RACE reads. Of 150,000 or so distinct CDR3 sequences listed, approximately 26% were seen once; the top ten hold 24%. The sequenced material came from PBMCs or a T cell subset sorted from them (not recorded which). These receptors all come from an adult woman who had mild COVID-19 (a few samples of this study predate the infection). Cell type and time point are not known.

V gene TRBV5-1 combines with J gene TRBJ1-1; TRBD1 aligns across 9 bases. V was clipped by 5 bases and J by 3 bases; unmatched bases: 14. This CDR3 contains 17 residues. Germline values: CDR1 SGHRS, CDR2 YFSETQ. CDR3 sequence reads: CASRRSTGGALDTEAFF. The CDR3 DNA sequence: TGCGCCAGCAGGCGGAGTACAGGGGGCGCGTTGGACACTGAAGCTTTCTTT.

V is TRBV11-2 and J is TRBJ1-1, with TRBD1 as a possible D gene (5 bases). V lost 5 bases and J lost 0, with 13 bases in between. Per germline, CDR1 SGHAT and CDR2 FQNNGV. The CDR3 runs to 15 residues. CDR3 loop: CASSPRGGVNTEAFF. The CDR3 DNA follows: TGTGCCAGCAGCCCACGAGGAGGGGTGAACACTGAAGCTTTCTTT.

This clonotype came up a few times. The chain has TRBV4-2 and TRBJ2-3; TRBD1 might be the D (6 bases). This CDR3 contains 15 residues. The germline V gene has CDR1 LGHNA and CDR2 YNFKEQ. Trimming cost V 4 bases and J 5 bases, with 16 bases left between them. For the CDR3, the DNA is TGTGCCAGCAGCCTCTTAGGGACAAAAGGAGATACGCAGTATTTT. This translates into CASSLLGTKGDTQYF.

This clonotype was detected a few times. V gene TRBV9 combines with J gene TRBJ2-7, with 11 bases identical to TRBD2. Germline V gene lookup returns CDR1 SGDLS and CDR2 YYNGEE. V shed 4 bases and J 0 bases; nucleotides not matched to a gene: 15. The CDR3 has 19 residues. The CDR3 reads CASSPHELALAGASYEQYF. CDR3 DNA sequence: TGTGCCAGCAGCCCCCATGAGTTAGCACTAGCGGGGGCCTCCTACGAGCAGTACTTC.

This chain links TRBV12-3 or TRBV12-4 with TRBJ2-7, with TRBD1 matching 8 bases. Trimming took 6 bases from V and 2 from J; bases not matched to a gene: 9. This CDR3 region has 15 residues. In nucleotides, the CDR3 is TGTGCCAGCAGCTCGACAGGGGAGTTCACCTACGAGCAGTACTTC. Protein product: CASSSTGEFTYEQYF.

CDR3 residues: CATSSVGTGGLNEQFF. The CDR3 DNA follows: TGTGCCACCAGCAGTGTCGGGACAGGGGGCCTAAATGAGCAGTTCTTC. J is TRBJ2-1 and V is TRBV15; 12 nucleotides line up with TRBD1. V trimming: 3 bases; J trimming: 7 bases; junction bases outside the gene matches: 7. CDR3 length equals 16 residues. Per the germline V gene, CDR1 is LNHNV and CDR2 is YYDKDF (reference sequence).

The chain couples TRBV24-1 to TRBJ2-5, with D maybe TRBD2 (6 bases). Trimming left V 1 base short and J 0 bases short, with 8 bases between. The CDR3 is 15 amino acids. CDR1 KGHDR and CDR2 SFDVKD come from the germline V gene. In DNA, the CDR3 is TGTGCCACCAGTGATTTCTCTAGCGACCAAGAGACCCAGTACTTC. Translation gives CATSDFSSDQETQYF.

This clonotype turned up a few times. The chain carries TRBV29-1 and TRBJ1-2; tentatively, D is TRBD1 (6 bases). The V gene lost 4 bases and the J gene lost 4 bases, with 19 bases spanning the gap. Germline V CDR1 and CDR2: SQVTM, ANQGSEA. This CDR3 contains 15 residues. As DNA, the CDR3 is TGCAGCGTTGGCCTCGCCAGACAGGACCCCTATGGCTACACCTTC. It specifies CSVGLARQDPYGYTF.

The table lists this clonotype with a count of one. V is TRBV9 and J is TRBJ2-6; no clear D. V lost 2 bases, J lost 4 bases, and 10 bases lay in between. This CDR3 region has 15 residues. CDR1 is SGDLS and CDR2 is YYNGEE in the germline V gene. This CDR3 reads CASSVTWMGANVLTF. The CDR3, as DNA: TGTGCCAGCAGCGTGACATGGATGGGGGCCAACGTCCTGACTTTC.

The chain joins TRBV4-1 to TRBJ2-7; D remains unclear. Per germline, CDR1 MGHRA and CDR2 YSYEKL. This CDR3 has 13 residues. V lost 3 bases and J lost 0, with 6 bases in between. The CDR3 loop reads CASSHPGSYEQYF. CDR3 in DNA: TGCGCCAGCAGCCACCCGGGCTCCTACGAGCAGTACTTC.

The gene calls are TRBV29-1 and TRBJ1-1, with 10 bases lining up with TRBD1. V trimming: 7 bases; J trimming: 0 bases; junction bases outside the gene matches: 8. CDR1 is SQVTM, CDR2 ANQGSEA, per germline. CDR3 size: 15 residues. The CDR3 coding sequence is TGCAGCGCCATGACAGGGGGCCTTCTGAACACTGAAGCTTTCTTT. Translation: CSAMTGGLLNTEAFF. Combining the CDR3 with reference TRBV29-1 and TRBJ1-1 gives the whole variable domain SAVISQKPSRDICQRGTSLTIQCQVDSQVTMMFWYRQQPGQSLTLIATANQGSEATYESGFVIDKFPISRPNLTFSTLTVSNMSPEDSSIYLCSAMTGGLLNTEAFFGQGTRLTVV.

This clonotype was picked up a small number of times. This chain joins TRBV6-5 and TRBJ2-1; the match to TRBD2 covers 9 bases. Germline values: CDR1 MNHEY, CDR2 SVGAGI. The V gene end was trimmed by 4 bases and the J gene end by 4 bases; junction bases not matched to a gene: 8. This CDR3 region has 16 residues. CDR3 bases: TGTGCCAGCAGTTCTCCCAGACTAGCGGCTTACAATGAGCAGTTCTTC. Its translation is CASSSPRLAAYNEQFF.

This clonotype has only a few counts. The CDR3 sequence: CASQPGAGFDQFF. CDR3 coding DNA: TGTGCCAGTCAGCCGGGAGCAGGGTTTGATCAGTTCTTC. The rearrangement links TRBV19 to TRBJ2-1; a weak D match, TRBD2 (6 bases). The CDR3 is made up of 13 amino acids. Looked up from germline, CDR1 is LNHDA and CDR2 is SQIVND (reference sequence). V was cut by 8 bases and J by 13 bases, with 21 bases left in between.

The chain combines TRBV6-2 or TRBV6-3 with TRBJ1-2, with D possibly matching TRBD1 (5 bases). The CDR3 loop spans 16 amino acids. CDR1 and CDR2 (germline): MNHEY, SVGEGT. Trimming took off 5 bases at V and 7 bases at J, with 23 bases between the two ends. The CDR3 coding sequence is TGTGCCAGCAGTGCAGCCCGGGACGGAAAAGCAGGTGGCTACACCTTC. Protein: CASSAARDGKAGGYTF.

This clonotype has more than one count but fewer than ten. The CDR3 here is CASSPIRDRGSAYEQYF. Here the CDR3 DNA reads TGCGCCAGCAGCCCGATCCGGGACAGGGGCTCAGCCTACGAGCAGTACTTC. The chain employs TRBV5-1 and TRBJ2-7, with 10 bases matching TRBD1. Germline trimming cut 4 bases from V and 2 bases from J; bases unmatched to any gene: 12. Germline CDR1 SGHRS, CDR2 YFSETQ. CDR3 length: 17 amino acids.